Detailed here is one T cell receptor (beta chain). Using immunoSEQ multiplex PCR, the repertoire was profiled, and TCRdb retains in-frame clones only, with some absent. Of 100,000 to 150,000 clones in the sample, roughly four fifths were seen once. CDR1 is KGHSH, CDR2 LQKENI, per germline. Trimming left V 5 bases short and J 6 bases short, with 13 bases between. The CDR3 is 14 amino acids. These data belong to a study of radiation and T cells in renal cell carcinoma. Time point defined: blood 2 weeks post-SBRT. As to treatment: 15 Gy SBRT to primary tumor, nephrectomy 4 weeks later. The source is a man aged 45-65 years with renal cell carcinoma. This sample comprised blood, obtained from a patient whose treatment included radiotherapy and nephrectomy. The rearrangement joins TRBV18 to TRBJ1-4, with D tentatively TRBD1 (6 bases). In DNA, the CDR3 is TGTGCCAGCTCAAACAGGGTTTCCGATGAAAAACTGTTTTTT. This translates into CASSNRVSDEKLFF.